The present T cell receptor beta chain was sequenced within a study of cytomegalovirus exposure and HLA in healthy donors. Primers included in the PCR were 60 Vbeta and 13 Jbeta primers. Profiled with immunoSEQ multiplex PCR; TCRdb holds only in-frame clones, not every one. The sample has 70,000 or so clones; 75% to 90% are singletons. The germline V gene encodes CDR1 LNHDA and CDR2 SQIVND (reference sequence). V lost 7 bases and J 0 bases, leaving 13 bases between the germline ends. This CDR3 comprises 14 residues. Of note for this clone: Its cognate antigen is unknown.

General study results and limits: Several of the most significant clusters appeared, in a later analysis, to be linked to common viral pathogens.

The TCR sequence derives from a woman aged 30 to 39 in good health and CMV-seronegative. The chain recombines TRBV19 with TRBJ2-7, with a tentative D call TRBD1 (6 bases). Material for sequencing was PBMCs. The CDR3 bases are TGTGCCAGTAAGCCCCAGGGGCACTCCTACGAGCAGTACTTC. Its protein product is CASKPQGHSYEQYF.